Shown below are 20 T cell receptor beta chains from a single sample sequenced in a study of post-analysis software for immune sequencing data. Prepared TCR beta cDNA libraries contained unique molecular identifiers. From the PCR reads, TCRdb called clonotypes with MiXCR, one entry per CDR3 protein. The table has around 160,000 distinct CDR3 sequences, roughly 34% seen once. This sample comprised blood, obtained after autologous hematopoietic stem cell transplantation. The origin of the receptors is a girl under 18 with multiple sclerosis.

The J gene is TRBJ2-5, the V gene TRBV7-2; no reliable D call. This CDR3 spans 14 amino acids. Trimming removed 3 bases from V and 2 bases from J, with 10 bases in between. Germline-derived CDR1 and CDR2 are SGHTA and FQGNSA. The DNA for the CDR3 is TGTGCCAGCAGCTTGGATACAGTTCAAGAGACCCAGTACTTC. Its protein is CASSLDTVQETQYF.

The CDR3 is CASSVGQGGYEQYF. CDR3 bases: TGCGCCAGCAGCGTAGGACAAGGCGGCTACGAGCAGTACTTC. The genes are TRBV5-1 and TRBJ2-7; maybe TRBD1 (5 bases). The V gene's germline CDR1 is SGHRS and CDR2 YFSETQ. The CDR3 runs 14 residues. The V gene lost 4 bases and the J gene lost 3 bases, with 14 bases spanning the gap.

The chain joins TRBV6-6 to TRBJ2-3; D remains ambiguous. Germline assignment: CDR1 MNHNY and CDR2 SVGAGI (reference sequence). V was shortened by 0 bases and J by 7 bases, with 14 bases between the two germline ends. The CDR3 has 15 residues. This CDR3 reads CASSYSTLLNHTQYF. CDR3 in DNA: TGTGCCAGCAGTTACTCGACGCTCCTAAACCATACGCAGTATTTT.

This clonotype was observed a handful of times. The genes are TRBV20-1 and TRBJ2-6; no definite D call. Germline V gene lookup returns CDR1 DFQATT and CDR2 SNEGSKA (reference sequence). This CDR3 is 12 amino acids long. Trimming shortened V by 8 bases and J by 1 base, and 6 bases separated the two germline ends. The CDR3 nucleotides are TGCAGTTGTGGATCTGGGGCCAACGTCCTGACTTTC. It encodes CSCGSGANVLTF.

The V call is TRBV19, the J call TRBJ2-2, with D possibly being TRBD1 (5 bases). Germline CDR1 LNHDA, CDR2 SQIVND (reference sequence). The CDR3 totals 16 residues. V was shortened by 5 bases and J by 0 bases, with 13 bases between the two germline ends. The DNA of the CDR3 is TGTGCCAGTAGTTCGTTGGGGCAGGCGAACACCGGGGAGCTGTTTTTT. Its protein product is CASSSLGQANTGELFF.

The gene calls are TRBV20-1 and TRBJ2-4; D remains ambiguous. There are 14 residues in the CDR3. CDR1 and CDR2 from the germline V gene are DFQATT and SNEGSKA (reference sequence). Trimming stripped 0 bases from V and 4 bases from J, with 10 bases between. DNA of the CDR3: TGCAGTGCTAGAGATTGGGCAAAGAAAAACATTCAGTACTTC. Its translation: CSARDWAKKNIQYF.

This clonotype showed up many times. The rearrangement uses TRBV4-3 and TRBJ2-1; D is perhaps TRBD2 (5 bases). Germline V lookup: CDR1 LGHNA, CDR2 YSLEER. Trimming stripped 0 bases from V and 10 bases from J, with 13 bases between. This CDR3 is 14 amino acids long. Here the CDR3 reads CASSQDALRGEQFF. Here the CDR3 DNA reads TGCGCCAGCAGCCAAGATGCCCTCCGCGGGGAGCAGTTCTTC.

Regarding this clonotype: The junction departs from the called germline gene at one end, perhaps through a read error. The genes are TRBV12-3 or TRBV12-4 and TRBJ2-1; D is uncertain. The CDR3 is made up of 11 amino acids. The CDR3 loop is CVSRVGGEQFF. The CDR3 nucleotides read TGTGTCAGCAGAGTCGGCGGTGAGCAGTTCTTC.

This clonotype was counted between two and nine times. This chain connects TRBV4-3 to TRBJ2-1; 10 positions match TRBD2. The CDR3 has 15 residues. In germline, CDR1 is LGHNA, CDR2 YSLEER. V shed 1 base and J 7 bases; nucleotides not matched to a gene: 4. In DNA, the CDR3 is TGCGCCAGCAGCCAAGGAGCGGGAGGGGGTAATGAGCAGTTCTTC. Translated: CASSQGAGGGNEQFF.

This clonotype was recorded a few times. The rearrangement joins TRBV5-1 to TRBJ2-5; perhaps TRBD1 as D (6 bases). V dropped 0 bases and J dropped 0 bases, with 9 bases sitting between them. Germline assignment: CDR1 SGHRS and CDR2 YFSETQ. CDR3 size: 15 residues. CDR3 sequence (DNA): TGCGCCAGCAGCTTGGGAGGGGGAGACCAAGAGACCCAGTACTTC. Its translation is CASSLGGGDQETQYF.

This clonotype was counted many times. V and J are TRBV5-6 and TRBJ1-2, with D unresolved. Trimming took 2 bases from V and 6 from J, leaving 11 bases between them. The CDR3 sequence is 13 residues long. CDR1 SGHDT and CDR2 YYEEEE come from the germline V gene. CDR3 coding DNA: TGTGCCAGCAGCTTAGGGAATCCTAATGGCTACACCTTC. Translation gives CASSLGNPNGYTF.

The rearrangement joins TRBV6-2 or TRBV6-3 to TRBJ2-7; D uncertain. V dropped 4 bases and J dropped 10 bases, with 11 bases sitting between them. The CDR3 sequence is 11 residues long. Germline CDR1 MNHEY, CDR2 SVGEGT. Written as DNA, the CDR3 is TGTGCCAGCAGTTCCTCTTCCACCCAGTACTTC. Translated, it gives CASSSSSTQYF.

This clonotype has more than one count but fewer than ten. The chain links TRBV20-1 to TRBJ1-2; D is perhaps TRBD1 (5 bases). The CDR3 contains 14 residues. Trimming stripped 1 base from V and 6 bases from J, with 15 bases between. Germline V gene sequence: CDR1 DFQATT, CDR2 SNEGSKA (reference sequence). CDR3 protein: CSARGGPSADGYTF. Here the CDR3 DNA reads TGCAGTGCTAGAGGGGGCCCGTCCGCGGATGGCTACACCTTC.

There are a few counts of this clonotype. V usage is TRBV20-1 and J usage is TRBJ1-4; 7 nucleotides match TRBD1. V lost 3 bases to trimming and J lost 7 bases; unmatched junction nucleotides: 11. The length of the CDR3 is 15 residues. The germline gives CDR1 DFQATT, CDR2 SNEGSKA (reference sequence). The CDR3 nucleotides are TGCAGTGCTAGTCCTGGGACAGAAGGCGGTGAAAAACTGTTTTTT. As protein: CSASPGTEGGEKLFF.

This clonotype was observed a few times. This chain uses TRBV18 with TRBJ2-4, with a possible D match to TRBD1 (7 bases). V lost 3 bases and J 11 bases, leaving 20 bases between the germline ends. This CDR3 has 15 residues. The germline V gene encodes CDR1 KGHSH and CDR2 LQKENI. As DNA, the CDR3 is TGTGCCAGCTCACCCTGGGACAGCTCCAGGAGGGTTCAGTACTTC. Residues: CASSPWDSSRRVQYF. Complete variable domain (other parts from reference TRBV18 and TRBJ2-4): NAGVMQNPRHLVRRRGQEARLRCSPMKGHSHVYWYRQLPEEGLKFMVYLQKENIIDESGMPKERFSAEFPKEGPSILRIQQVVRGDSAAYFCASSPWDSSRRVQYFGAGTRLSVL.

The table lists this clonotype with a few counts. The chain is built from TRBV24-1 and TRBJ2-1; 8 bases fit TRBD2. The germline V gene has CDR1 KGHDR and CDR2 SFDVKD. V lost 10 bases and J lost 5; bases outside the gene matches: 9. There are 14 residues in the CDR3. The CDR3: CATKGAREDNEQFF. DNA of the CDR3: TGTGCCACTAAAGGGGCGCGGGAGGACAATGAGCAGTTCTTC.

In this sample, this clonotype turned up many times. The CDR3 sequence: CAITPGQGSTDTQYF. CDR3 coding DNA: TGTGCCATCACCCCGGGACAGGGTAGCACAGATACGCAGTATTTT. The chain employs TRBV10-3 and TRBJ2-3; 9 bases map to TRBD1. Germline V gives CDR1 ENHRY, CDR2 SYGVKD. The junction had 5 bases not matched to a gene; V was cut back by 7 bases and J by 0 bases. This CDR3 region has 15 residues.

This clonotype was recorded at least ten times. The V call is TRBV3-1, the J call TRBJ2-6, with D possibly TRBD2 on 5 matching bases. V was pared by 3 bases and J by 0 bases, with 12 bases between. Germline CDR1 LGHDT, CDR2 YNNKEL (reference sequence). The CDR3 is 17 amino acids. CDR3: CASSHWAGLSGANVLTF. The CDR3 nucleotides read TGTGCCAGCAGCCATTGGGCAGGACTCTCTGGGGCCAACGTCCTGACTTTC.

The chain employs TRBV6-5 and TRBJ1-1, with D possibly being TRBD1 (6 bases). Germline loops: CDR1 MNHEY, CDR2 SVGAGI. The V and J ends lost 6 bases and 2 bases respectively, with 16 bases between them. The CDR3 consists of 15 residues. In nucleotides, the CDR3 is TGTGCCAGCAGCCCGAGACAGGTCGGAAACACTGAAGCTTTCTTT. Its translation is CASSPRQVGNTEAFF.

The chain joins TRBV6-2 or TRBV6-3 to TRBJ2-1; maybe TRBD2 (6 bases). Germline V lookup: CDR1 MNHEY, CDR2 SVGEGT. V was cut by 2 bases and J by 2 bases, with 10 bases left in between. This CDR3 comprises 15 residues. For the CDR3, the DNA is TGTGCCAGCAGTTACACGGAGGGTCCCTACAATGAGCAGTTCTTC. Amino acid sequence: CASSYTEGPYNEQFF.